The rows below give T cell receptor beta chains drawn from one sample of a study of OX40 agonist ivuxolimab in advanced cancers. Sequencing used immunoSEQ multiplex PCR; TCRdb keeps in-frame clones, though not all of them. The sample carries tens of thousands of clones, roughly 85% recorded once. This sample comprised CD4+ or CD8+ T cells sorted from blood, obtained in a trial of the OX40 agonist ivuxolimab. All receptors come from an adult with an advanced solid tumor such as melanoma, head and neck, liver or kidney cancer. CDR3s include the opening cysteine and the closing phenylalanine or tryptophan. A D gene is named only where the DNA matches it firmly. Not all rows give a size; the values are once, few, many and, for expanded clones, a class.

V	D	J	size	DNA	CDR3
TRBV11-2	NA	TRBJ1-5	NA	TGTGCCAGCAGCTTAGATCTGGGGCGGCCCCAGCATTTT	CASSLDLGRPQHF
TRBV4-2	NA	TRBJ2-7	once	TGTGCCAGCAGCCAAGCCCTTGGCGCAAACGGGTTCTACGAGCAGTACTTC	CASSQALGANGFYEQYF
TRBV19	TRBD1	TRBJ1-1	NA	TGTGCCAGTAGTCTACGACAGGGTGAAGCTTTCTTT	CASSLRQGEAFF
TRBV5-1	TRBD1	TRBJ2-7	NA	TGCGCCAGCAGCTTCCAACCGGGACAGGAGTACGAGCAGTACTTC	CASSFQPGQEYEQYF
TRBV6-6	TRBD1	TRBJ1-4	NA	TGTGCCAGCAGTCTGGGACAGGGGGGTGAAAAACTGTTTTTT	CASSLGQGGEKLFF
TRBV5-1	NA	TRBJ1-3	NA	TGCGCCAGCAGCTTGGATACCTACTCTGGAAACACCATATATTTT	CASSLDTYSGNTIYF
TRBV15	NA	TRBJ2-5	NA	TGTGCCACCAGCAGAAATCTTGCGGGACAAGAGACCCAGTACTTC	CATSRNLAGQETQYF
TRBV6-5	NA	TRBJ1-2	NA	TGTGCCAGCAGCCCTGGGGGGGGCCCCTTCGGCTACACCTTC	CASSPGGGPFGYTF
TRBV10-2	TRBD1	TRBJ1-5	NA	TGCGCCAGCGGGGACAGGCTAGGCAATCAGCCCCAGCATTTT	CASGDRLGNQPQHF
TRBV28	TRBD1	TRBJ1-4	NA	TGTGCCAGCGGGGACAGTGCAACTAATGAAAAACTGTTTTTT	CASGDSATNEKLFF
TRBV2	NA	TRBJ2-5	NA	TGTGCCAGCAGTGGCCGGATACAAGAGACCCAGTACTTC	CASSGRIQETQYF
TRBV15	NA	TRBJ2-5	NA	TGTGCCACCAGCAGAGATTTCGCGGAGGGCGGGGAGACCCAGTACTTC	CATSRDFAEGGETQYF
TRBV15	NA	TRBJ2-5	NA	TGTGCCACCAGCAGAGGACCCCTCGTGGGAGGAGGAGAGACCCAGTACTTC	CATSRGPLVGGGETQYF
TRBV11-2	NA	TRBJ2-7	NA	TGTGCCAGCAGCTTAGCAGGGGCCCCCTACGAGCAGTACTTC	CASSLAGAPYEQYF
TRBV6-1	NA	TRBJ2-3	NA	TGTGCCAGCAGTGAATTGGCGGTGAGTGCGCAGTATTTT	CASSELAVSAQYF
TRBV5-5	TRBD2	TRBJ2-1	NA	TGTGCCAGCAGCTTGATATACGCTAGCGGGAGGGATGAGCAGTTCTTC	CASSLIYASGRDEQFF
TRBV5-1	TRBD2	TRBJ2-7	NA	TGCGCCAGCAGCTTGACTAGCGGGACCTACGAGCAGTACTTC	CASSLTSGTYEQYF
TRBV10-1	NA	TRBJ2-1	NA	TGCGCCAGCAGTGTCGGCGATGAGCAGTTCTTC	CASSVGDEQFF
TRBV29-1	TRBD2	TRBJ2-7	NA	TGCAGCGTTCGACTAGCGGGACCCTACGAGCAGTACTTC	CSVRLAGPYEQYF
TRBV5-6	NA	TRBJ2-3	NA	TGTGCCAGCAGCTACCTGAGCACAGATACGCAGTATTTT	CASSYLSTDTQYF
TRBV15	NA	TRBJ1-5	NA	TGTGCCACCAGCAGAGATCCCTCCCAGCCCCAGCATTTT	CATSRDPSQPQHF
TRBV19	TRBD1	TRBJ2-1	NA	TGTGCCAGTAGCCATGGACAGGGGGCGTACAATGAGCAGTTCTTC	CASSHGQGAYNEQFF
TRBV27	NA	TRBJ1-4	NA	TGTGCCAGCAGTTTATCGGGAGGGGGTAGGTGGAATGAAAAACTGTTTTTT	CASSLSGGGRWNEKLFF
TRBV5-6	TRBD1	TRBJ1-2	NA	TGTGCCAGCAGCTTGGCCGGGGACAGATACTATGGCTACACCTTC	CASSLAGDRYYGYTF
TRBV6-6	TRBD1	TRBJ1-6	few	TGTGCCAGCAGTTATTCTACGGCAGGGGGTAGTTCACCCCTCCACTTT	CASSYSTAGGSSPLHF
TRBV29-1	TRBD1	TRBJ2-1	NA	TGCAGCGTCGACCCGGGACAGGGGGCGAATGAGCAGTTCTTC	CSVDPGQGANEQFF
TRBV4-2	TRBD1	TRBJ1-2	NA	TGTGCCAGCAGCCAAAGACAGGGAGCTAACTATGGCTACACCTTC	CASSQRQGANYGYTF
TRBV15	TRBD2	TRBJ2-1	NA	TGTGCCACCAGCAGAGCCGGTCTAGCGGGAGACAATGAGCAGTTCTTC	CATSRAGLAGDNEQFF
TRBV28	NA	TRBJ2-5	NA	TGTGCCAGCAGTTTAACAGGGAGCTACCAAGAGACCCAGTACTTC	CASSLTGSYQETQYF
TRBV19	TRBD1	TRBJ1-2	NA	TGTGCCAGTAGTTCCAGGGGGCCTAACTATGGCTACACCTTC	CASSSRGPNYGYTF
TRBV19	TRBD1	TRBJ1-5	NA	TGTGCCAGTAGTACAACCGGGACAGTCAGCAATCAGCCCCAGCATTTT	CASSTTGTVSNQPQHF
TRBV5-4	TRBD1	TRBJ2-7	NA	TGTGCCAGCAGCTTGGAGGTCGGGACAGCTTCCTACGAGCAGTACTTC	CASSLEVGTASYEQYF
TRBV29-1	NA	TRBJ2-1	few	TGCAGCGTTGAAGTCGTAGATGAGCAGTTCTTC	CSVEVVDEQFF
TRBV11-3	NA	TRBJ2-2	NA	TGTGCCAGCAGCTTAGAATACACCGGGGAGCTGTTTTTT	CASSLEYTGELFF
TRBV6-1	NA	TRBJ1-5	NA	TGTGCCAGCAGTGGAAGCAGGGATCAGCCCCAGCATTTT	CASSGSRDQPQHF
TRBV7-9	TRBD2	TRBJ2-5	once	TGTGCCAGCAGCTACAGAGCCCTAGCGGGCGAGACCCAGTACTTC	CASSYRALAGETQYF
TRBV27	TRBD2	TRBJ2-7	once	TGTGCCAGCAGGAACTTAGCGGGCGACTACGAGCAGTACTTC	CASRNLAGDYEQYF
TRBV7-2	NA	TRBJ2-7	few	TGTGCCAGCAGCTTAGTATCCGGGGTCGAGCAGTACTTC	CASSLVSGVEQYF
TRBV7-9	TRBD2	TRBJ2-5	few	TGTGCCAGCAGCTTAGCGTCTCTACTAGCGGGAGGAGAGACCCAGTACTTC	CASSLASLLAGGETQYF